These T cell receptor beta chains were read from a single sample in a study of beta chain features in type 1 diabetes. The table came from immunoSEQ multiplex PCR; TCRdb's copy has only in-frame clones and leaves some out. The sample records about 900,000 clones, about a sixth being singletons. The sequenced sample consisted of naive CD4+ T cells from blood. All receptors derive from a woman in her late teens or twenties in good health. Each CDR3 is given with its conserved first and last residue. D genes are given only for firm matches. Clone size is given for some rows only: seen once, a few or many times, or a class if the clone is expanded.

abundance,v_gene,d_gene,j_gene,CDR3nt,CDR3aa
NA,TRBV18,TRBD1,TRBJ1-5,TGTGCCAGCTCACCTTCGACAGGGGCCGATCAGCCCCAGCATTTT,CASSPSTGADQPQHF
few,TRBV14,NA,TRBJ2-1,TGTGCCAGCAGCCAAGGATACCAGTACAATGAGCAGTTCTTC,CASSQGYQYNEQFF
NA,TRBV7-9,NA,TRBJ2-2,TGTGCCAGCAGCTTTGACGGACCTTACACCGGGGAGCTGTTTTTT,CASSFDGPYTGELFF
few,TRBV9,NA,TRBJ1-2,TGTGCCAGCAGCTTTAGTTGGTATGGCTACACCTTC,CASSFSWYGYTF
NA,TRBV13,TRBD2,TRBJ2-7,TGTGCCAGCAGCAGGCGGGACTACACCTACGAGCAGTACTTC,CASSRRDYTYEQYF
NA,TRBV25-1,NA,TRBJ1-1,TGTGCCAGCAGGATGAACACTGAAGCTTTCTTT,CASRMNTEAFF
NA,TRBV11-2,NA,TRBJ2-4,TGTGCCAGCAGCCGGCACGAGTCGCTTCAGTACTTC,CASSRHESLQYF
few,TRBV9,TRBD2,TRBJ2-7,TGTGCCAGCCCCTCGTGGCTAGCGGGAAGGTACGAGCAGTACTTC,CASPSWLAGRYEQYF
NA,TRBV14,NA,TRBJ2-7,TGTGCCAGCAGCCACAGCTACGAGCAGTACTTC,CASSHSYEQYF
NA,TRBV6-6,NA,TRBJ2-7,TGTGCCAGCAGCACCAACAGGAGGAGCTCCTACGAGCAGTACTTC,CASSTNRRSSYEQYF
NA,TRBV7-2,NA,TRBJ2-7,TGTGCCAGCAACCGGAACTCCTACGAGCAGTACTTC,CASNRNSYEQYF
NA,TRBV5-1,NA,TRBJ2-7,TGCGCCAGCAGCCGGCGGGACAACAACTACGAGCAGTACTTC,CASSRRDNNYEQYF
few,TRBV15,NA,TRBJ1-2,TGTGCCACCAGCCGCCGGGACACTTATAACTATGGCTACACCTTC,CATSRRDTYNYGYTF
few,TRBV7-3,NA,TRBJ1-5,TGTGCCAGCAGCTCGGACAGCTATCAGCCCCAGCATTTT,CASSSDSYQPQHF
NA,TRBV5-1,TRBD1,TRBJ1-1,TGCGCCAGCAGCCTAGAGACAGGGCGGGGAACTGAAGCTTTCTTT,CASSLETGRGTEAFF
NA,TRBV7-2,NA,TRBJ2-7,TGTGCCAGCAGCTTCCGGCAGGGGCACGAGCAGTACTTC,CASSFRQGHEQYF
once,TRBV4-2,NA,TRBJ2-3,TGTGCCAGCAGCTTACGCGGGAGCACAGATACGCAGTATTTT,CASSLRGSTDTQYF
NA,TRBV5-6,NA,TRBJ2-7,TGTGCCAGCAGCTTGTTTGGGGTATACTACGAGCAGTACTTC,CASSLFGVYYEQYF
few,TRBV5-1,NA,TRBJ2-2,TGCGCCAGCAGCTTGGGACCGCAATCGAACACCGGGGAGCTGTTTTTT,CASSLGPQSNTGELFF
NA,TRBV19,NA,TRBJ1-5,TGTGCCTGCCTGGAGGCGGCAGGTAGCAATCAGCCCCAGCATTTT,CACLEAAGSNQPQHF
few,TRBV15,NA,TRBJ2-6,TGTGCCACCAGCACAGTAACCGGGGCGGGGGCCAACGTCCTGACTTTC,CATSTVTGAGANVLTF
NA,TRBV15,TRBD1,TRBJ2-1,TGTGCCACCAGCGCACCCCAGGGGGTCTCTGGTCAATTCAATGAGCAGTTCTTC,CATSAPQGVSGQFNEQFF
NA,TRBV4-1,TRBD2,TRBJ2-6,TGCGCCAGCAGCCAAGACACTAGCGGGAGGATTGGGGCCAACGTCCTGACTTTC,CASSQDTSGRIGANVLTF
NA,TRBV7-9,NA,TRBJ1-1,TGTGCCAGCAGCTTAGATTCCAGGGCGTACTCTGAAGCTTTCTTT,CASSLDSRAYSEAFF
NA,TRBV1,NA,TRBJ1-2,TGCACCAGCAGCCAAGAGGATGGGGGCAAAGGCTACACCTTC,CTSSQEDGGKGYTF
NA,TRBV7-3,TRBD2,TRBJ2-5,TGTGCCAGCAGCGCGACTAGCGGGAGTGAGACCCAGTACTTC,CASSATSGSETQYF
NA,TRBV5-8,NA,TRBJ1-5,TGTGCCAGCAGCCGCGGGGTCGGGGGAGCTCAGCCCCAGCATTTT,CASSRGVGGAQPQHF
NA,TRBV18,NA,TRBJ1-5,TGTGCCAGCTCACCAACGGGGTCTCAGCCCCAGCATTTT,CASSPTGSQPQHF
few,TRBV2,TRBD2,TRBJ2-2,TGTGCCAGCACCGAACTAGCGGGAGCGGCCGGGGAGCTGTTTTTT,CASTELAGAAGELFF
NA,TRBV4-3,NA,TRBJ2-3,TGCGCCAGCAGCCAAGATACGGGCACAGATACGCAGTATTTT,CASSQDTGTDTQYF
few,TRBV5-1,TRBD1,TRBJ2-7,TGCGCCAGCAGCTCCGGACAGGGGGCTCTCTACGAGCAGTACTTC,CASSSGQGALYEQYF
NA,TRBV5-4,NA,TRBJ2-5,TGTGCCAGTAGACTTCAGGGGCAAGAGACCCAGTACTTC,CASRLQGQETQYF
NA,TRBV6-6,NA,TRBJ2-5,TGTGCCAGCAGCCTCGGTACCCAGTACTTC,CASSLGTQYF
NA,TRBV25-1,TRBD1,TRBJ2-3,TGTGCCAGCAGTGAATGGACAGGAAAAGATACGCAGTATTTT,CASSEWTGKDTQYF
NA,TRBV20-1,TRBD1,TRBJ2-5,TGCAGTGCTGACAGGGGAGAGACCCAGTACTTC,CSADRGETQYF
NA,TRBV6-4,NA,TRBJ1-2,TGTGCCAGCAGTGATGCTCTGGGCAGCTATGGCTACACCTTC,CASSDALGSYGYTF
NA,TRBV6-1,TRBD1,TRBJ2-7,TGTGCCAGCAGCGCTTATGGACAGGATACCTACGAGCAGTACTTC,CASSAYGQDTYEQYF
NA,TRBV28,NA,TRBJ2-4,TGTGCCAGCAGTTTATGGGGCGGGAAGAACATTCAGTACTTC,CASSLWGGKNIQYF
few,TRBV19,TRBD1,TRBJ2-2,TGTGCCAGTACTCGACAGGGGAACACCGGGGAGCTGTTTTTT,CASTRQGNTGELFF